The 19 T cell receptor beta chains presented below share a single source sample, sequenced in a study of T cell responses to AZD1222 COVID-19 vaccine. Produced via immunoSEQ multiplex PCR; TCRdb's table is partial and in-frame only. The table lists some 58,000 clones, 80% of them singletons. Sample: peripheral blood, taken 28 days after the second AZD1222 dose. All receptors derive from an adult who received the AZD1222 COVID-19 vaccine.

The chain carries TRBV5-6 and TRBJ2-7; D not certain. The CDR3 runs to 13 residues. In germline, CDR1 is SGHDT, CDR2 YYEEEE. V was cut by 3 bases and J by 3 bases, with 10 bases left in between. CDR3: CASSSVQLYEQYF. Written as DNA, the CDR3 is TGTGCCAGCAGCTCCGTACAGCTCTACGAGCAGTACTTC.

J is TRBJ1-5 and V is TRBV12-3 or TRBV12-4; no definite D call. Trimming shortened V by 3 bases and J by 6 bases, and 6 bases separated the two germline ends. This CDR3 contains 12 residues. CDR3 in DNA: TGTGCCAGCAGTTTCAGCGGTCAGCCCCAGCATTTT. This codes for CASSFSGQPQHF.

J is TRBJ2-2 and V is TRBV5-1; TRBD2 matches at 7 bases. From germline, CDR1 is SGHRS and CDR2 YFSETQ. The CDR3 sequence is 13 residues long. Trimming at V came to 7 bases and at J to 3 bases, leaving 3 bases not matched to a gene. The DNA of the CDR3 is TGCGCCAGCCGGGAGGCAGACACCGGGGAGCTGTTTTTT. Its protein product is CASREADTGELFF.

The rearrangement uses TRBV6-2 or TRBV6-3 and TRBJ2-2; D may correspond to TRBD1 or TRBD2 (5 bases each). Germline V gives CDR1 MNHEY, CDR2 SVGEGT. V was clipped by 2 bases and J by 7 bases, with 17 bases between them. CDR3 length: 16 amino acids. The CDR3 nucleotides are TGTGCCAGCAGTTACACCCTCGTCGGGGCGGGCGGGGAGCTGTTTTTT. It translates to CASSYTLVGAGGELFF.

The V gene is TRBV19, the J gene TRBJ2-6; 7 bases are a match to TRBD2. J was trimmed by 1 base and V by 3 bases; bases with no gene match: 21. Germline CDR1 LNHDA, CDR2 SQIVND (reference sequence). CDR3 length equals 22 residues. The CDR3, as DNA: TGTGCCAGTAGTATCTTAGGAGGCCTCTGGGGGGAGGGTAGTTCTGGGGCCAACGTCCTGACTTTC. As protein: CASSILGGLWGEGSSGANVLTF.

The J gene is TRBJ2-4, the V gene TRBV7-2; D remains unclear. Trimming cost V 5 bases and J 8 bases, with 13 bases left between them. CDR3 length: 13 amino acids. The germline CDR1 and CDR2 sequences are SGHTA and FQGNSA. Here the CDR3 DNA reads TGTGCCAGCAGCCACGGTGGCGGAGACATTCAGTACTTC. Translated: CASSHGGGDIQYF.

This clone was counted at least ten times. The V and J genes are TRBV19 and TRBJ2-7; 10 nucleotides line up with TRBD1. This CDR3 has 14 residues. Germline CDR1 reads LNHDA; CDR2 reads SQIVND (reference sequence). The trim removed 4 bases at V and 5 bases at J, leaving 5 bases unmatched. CDR3 region: CASSRDRGFNEQYF. The CDR3 nucleotides read TGTGCCAGTAGTAGGGACAGGGGCTTCAACGAGCAGTACTTC.

The chain recombines TRBV5-1 with TRBJ1-4, with 7 bases lining up with TRBD1. Germline lookup yields CDR1 SGHRS and CDR2 YFSETQ. The CDR3 loop spans 14 amino acids. V trimming: 5 bases; J trimming: 6 bases; junction bases outside the gene matches: 7. In nucleotides, the CDR3 is TGCGCCAGCAGAATCCAGGGGGTTGATGAAAAACTGTTTTTT. Translated, it gives CASRIQGVDEKLFF.

This chain uses TRBV27 with TRBJ2-7, with 14 bases that match TRBD2. The germline gives CDR1 MNHEY, CDR2 SMNVEV (reference sequence). The CDR3 sequence is 15 residues long. V shed 5 bases and J 5 bases; nucleotides not matched to a gene: 5. Here the CDR3 DNA reads TGTGCCAGCAGTAGACTAGCGGGGGGGTTAAACGAGCAGTACGTC. It translates to CASSRLAGGLNEQYV.

The V and J genes are TRBV11-2 and TRBJ2-1; 15 nucleotides line up with TRBD2. Trimming took 4 bases from V and 8 from J; bases not matched to a gene: 9. The CDR3 sequence is 17 residues long. Germline CDR1 reads SGHAT; CDR2 reads FQNNGV. CDR3 residues: CASSSRTSGRALDEQFF. The CDR3 coding sequence is TGTGCCAGCAGCTCCCGGACTAGCGGGAGGGCCTTGGATGAGCAGTTCTTC.

The chain couples TRBV28 to TRBJ1-1, with 8 positions matching TRBD1. Looked up from germline, CDR1 is MDHEN and CDR2 is SYDVKM. Germline trimming cut 9 bases from V and 12 bases from J; bases unmatched to any gene: 12. The length of the CDR3 is 12 residues. CDR3 amino acids: CASTAGGAKTFF. The CDR3 DNA follows: TGTGCCAGTACTGCAGGGGGCGCGAAGACTTTCTTT. Full variable domain (outside the CDR3, taken from reference TRBV28 and TRBJ1-1): DVKVTQSSRYLVKRTGEKVFLECVQDMDHENMFWYRQDPGLGLRLIYFSYDVKMKEKGDIPEGYSVSREKKERFSLILESASTNQTSMYLCASTAGGAKTFFGQGTRLTVV.

In the case of this clone: One junction end does not reproduce the germline sequence, and a read error may be involved. The gene calls are TRBV7-7 and TRBJ2-7; D ambiguous. Germline V gene data show CDR1 as SSHAT and CDR2 as FNYEAQ (reference sequence). The CDR3 is 13 amino acids. This chain's CDR3 is CASSPHPESEQYF. The CDR3 bases are TGTGCTAGCAGCCCGCACCCGGAGTCTGAGCAGTACTTC.

The J gene is TRBJ1-1, the V gene TRBV1. TRBV1 is a known pseudogene. This CDR3 is 15 amino acids long. The CDR3 nucleotides are TGCACCAGCAGCCGGGGGGAAACAGAGAACACTGAAGCTTTCTTT. Translating gives CTSSRGETENTEAFF.

The rearrangement links TRBV7-2 to TRBJ2-5; D possibly corresponds to TRBD1 (7 bases). Trimming stripped 2 bases from V and 2 bases from J, with 15 bases between. Per the germline V gene, CDR1 is SGHTA and CDR2 is FQGNSA. This CDR3 region has 16 residues. DNA for the CDR3: TGTGCCAGCAGCTTATGGAGCAGGGGGGTTCAAGAGACCCAGTACTTC. Residues: CASSLWSRGVQETQYF.

This chain connects TRBV10-3 to TRBJ2-2; TRBD2 is a possible D gene (5 bases). Germline CDR1 ENHRY, CDR2 SYGVKD. This CDR3 region has 16 residues. Between the trimmed V and J ends, which lost 6 bases and 1 base, there was a span of 15 bases. CDR3 region: CAIRTMDGKNTGELFF. The CDR3 DNA reads as TGTGCCATCAGGACGATGGACGGGAAGAACACCGGGGAGCTGTTTTTT.

The chain has TRBV6-5 and TRBJ1-5; TRBD1 might be the D (5 bases). The CDR3 is made up of 13 amino acids. CDR1 is MNHEY, CDR2 SVGAGI, per germline. V was shortened by 7 bases and J by 3 bases, with 10 bases between the two germline ends. CDR3 DNA sequence: TGTGCCAGCACCAGGGTAAACAATCAGCCCCAGCATTTT. Translation gives CASTRVNNQPQHF.

The chain uses TRBV18 and TRBJ2-5, with D possibly TRBD2 on 6 matching bases. The V gene lost 6 bases and the J gene lost 2 bases, with 10 bases spanning the gap. Germline loops: CDR1 KGHSH, CDR2 LQKENI. This CDR3 comprises 13 residues. Here the CDR3 reads CASSPGVQETQYF. CDR3 bases: TGTGCCAGCTCCCCGGGGGTACAAGAGACCCAGTACTTC.

This sequence joins TRBV10-1 and TRBJ2-2, with D unresolved. The CDR3 extends over 12 amino acids. V gave up 5 bases and J gave up 5 bases, with 6 bases separating them. Germline loops: CDR1 WNHNN, CDR2 SYGVQD (reference sequence). In nucleotides, the CDR3 is TGCGCCAGCAGTTCCGGGACCGGGGAGCTGTTTTTT. This encodes CASSSGTGELFF.

The chain carries TRBV6-5 and TRBJ1-2, with 10 positions matching TRBD1. This CDR3 has 15 amino acids. The V gene end was trimmed by 6 bases and the J gene end by 3 bases; junction bases not matched to a gene: 7. Germline V CDR1 and CDR2: MNHEY, SVGAGI. CDR3 amino acids: CASSRDRGGYYGYTF. The CDR3 coding sequence is TGTGCCAGCAGCCGGGACAGGGGAGGCTACTATGGCTACACCTTC.